This TCR beta chain was identified in a study of T cell responses to AZD1222 COVID-19 vaccine. As regards this clone: Antigen unknown.

Germline CDR1 is SGHDT and CDR2 is YYEEEE. CDR3 length: 18 residues. The junction had 15 bases not matched to a gene; V was cut back by 3 bases and J by 5 bases. Generated by immunoSEQ multiplex PCR, the TCRdb table keeps only in-frame clones and is missing some. The profile covers 180,000 or so clones, with around 89% appearing a single time and 3.5% to 5.5% taken by the ten largest. Findings and caveats of the study: Repertoire samples came only from after the peak T cell response. Donors were chiefly white British, with a greater number of females, and clonal diversity was perhaps underestimated.

This chain uses TRBV5-6 with TRBJ2-1, with 9 bases matching TRBD2. The source was peripheral blood, collected 28 days after the second dose of the MenACWY control vaccine. This sequence originates from an adult who received the MenACWY meningococcal vaccine as a control. In DNA, the CDR3 is TGTGCCAGCAGCTCGGGACTACCGGGACTAGCTTACAACAATGAGCAGTTCTTC. Its translation is CASSSGLPGLAYNNEQFF.